The 10 T cell receptor beta chains below all came from one sample that was sequenced in a study of T-cell reconstitution after alpha-beta-depleted transplantation in children. As it was prepared, the TCRbeta library received unique molecular identifiers. TCRdb processed the PCR reads anew with MiXCR; each CDR3 protein has one entry. The table records 600,000 to 700,000 distinct CDR3 sequences, 13% of them present only once. The starting material was PBMCs, obtained before TCRalphabeta/CD19-depleted stem cell transplant. Every receptor here comes from a girl aged 2 to 10 with congenital amegakaryocytic thrombocytopenia, due to receive a stem cell transplant.

This sequence joins TRBV20-1 and TRBJ2-3; 10 nucleotides match TRBD2. The CDR3 is made up of 16 amino acids. Unmatched junction bases numbered 14, after V lost 5 bases and J lost 6 bases. Per germline, CDR1 DFQATT and CDR2 SNEGSKA (reference sequence). This CDR3 is CSAPRKSGRVRDTQYF. The DNA of the CDR3 is TGCAGTGCTCCTCGAAAGAGCGGGAGGGTGAGGGATACGCAGTATTTT.

The chain has TRBV28 and TRBJ2-2; 9 positions agree with TRBD2. This CDR3 contains 15 residues. Trimming cost V 0 bases and J 4 bases; bases outside gene matches: 0. Germline V gene lookup returns CDR1 MDHEN and CDR2 SYDVKM. The CDR3 here is CASSLWREGTGELFF. CDR3 DNA sequence: TGTGCCAGCAGTTTATGGCGGGAGGGCACCGGGGAGCTGTTTTTT.

The chain carries TRBV20-1 and TRBJ2-7, with 7 nucleotides matching TRBD1. The CDR3 length is 13 residues. Germline V CDR1 and CDR2: DFQATT, SNEGSKA (reference sequence). With 3 bases clipped from V and 7 bases from J, the junction kept 9 bases outside the gene matches. Written as DNA, the CDR3 is TGCAGTGCTAGCGGCCCAGGGGGAATAGAGCAGTACTTC. It encodes CSASGPGGIEQYF.

Only a few counts were recorded for this clonotype. V is TRBV9 and J is TRBJ2-1, with D unclear. Germline V gene data show CDR1 as SGDLS and CDR2 as YYNGEE. There are 16 residues in the CDR3. V was shortened by 0 bases and J by 0 bases, with 10 bases between the two germline ends. CDR3 nucleotides: TGTGCCAGCAGCGTAGTAAGGGCAAGCTCCTACAATGAGCAGTTCTTC. It encodes CASSVVRASSYNEQFF.

Ten or more counts support this clonotype. The junction departs from germline at one end; a sequencing error may be responsible. V usage is TRBV11-2 and J usage is TRBJ2-3; D may be TRBD2 (7 bases). Germline-derived CDR1 and CDR2 are SGHAT and FQNNGV. CDR3 size: 12 residues. As DNA, the CDR3 is TGTGCCAGCAGCTTAGAGGGGGGGCGCAACCATTTT. It specifies CASSLEGGRNHF.

The chain couples TRBV28 to TRBJ2-3; D not certain. Germline loops: CDR1 MDHEN, CDR2 SYDVKM. The CDR3 totals 13 residues. Trimming took 3 bases from V and 8 from J, leaving 12 bases between them. CDR3 sequence: CASSFAGSATQYF. CDR3 nucleotides: TGTGCCAGCAGTTTCGCCGGGTCCGCTACGCAGTATTTT.

The sample holds a few counts of this clonotype. This rearrangement joins TRBV7-3 to TRBJ2-2, with a tentative D call TRBD2 (6 bases). This CDR3 is built from 14 residues. Looked up from germline, CDR1 is SGHTA and CDR2 is FQGTGA. Trimming removed 5 bases at V and 3 bases at J, with 10 bases between. The CDR3 loop is CASSPGEDTGELFF. The CDR3 DNA reads as TGTGCCAGCAGCCCGGGGGAGGACACCGGGGAGCTGTTTTTT.

This clonotype came up once. Given a much more abundant clone one base away, this may be a read error. The V gene is TRBV20-1, the J gene TRBJ2-3; unclear D gene. The end of the DNA fits TRBJ1-5 better, so the J call may be wrong. The CDR3 is 12 residues long. The germline CDR1 and CDR2 sequences are DFQATT and SNEGSKA (reference sequence). CDR3 sequence (DNA): TGCAGTGCTGTTCCGGGCACAGATACGCAGCATTTT. This encodes CSAVPGTDTQHF.

This clonotype was detected ten times or more. The CDR3 DNA reads as TGCAGTGCTAGTGTGGGACGTCACCACTACGAGCAGTACTTC. Its protein product is CSASVGRHHYEQYF. The chain joins TRBV20-1 to TRBJ2-7; D may correspond to TRBD1 or TRBD2 (5 bases each). There are 14 residues in the CDR3. The germline V and J ends were trimmed by 3 bases and 3 bases, with 15 bases remaining between them. CDR1 and CDR2 from the germline V gene are DFQATT and SNEGSKA (reference sequence).

This clonotype was counted a few times. V usage is TRBV5-1 and J usage is TRBJ2-1; D is unclear. With 0 bases removed from V and 2 bases from J, the gap between germline ends came to 15 bases. The germline V gene encodes CDR1 SGHRS and CDR2 YFSETQ. There are 17 residues in the CDR3. CDR3 residues: CASSLAQHSQTYNEQFF. CDR3 bases: TGCGCCAGCAGCTTGGCCCAGCACTCCCAAACCTACAATGAGCAGTTCTTC.